These 16 T cell receptor beta chains originate from one sample sequenced in a study of T-cell reconstitution after alpha-beta-depleted transplantation in children (dated by TCRdb to about 2016). The paper's findings and limits, for the study overall: Hyperexpanded clone frequencies declined over subsequent months; after one year, T-cell counts and TCRbeta diversity were mostly attributed to newly produced T cells.

In the paper's terms, the treatment or condition label means: allogeneic hematopoietic cell transplantation with graft depleted of TCRalphabeta T cells and CD19 B cells. For these receptors, no antigen is known. Libraries were constructed by PCR. For sequencing, an Illumina HiSeq 2500 was employed. TCR library preparation used molecular barcoding, with unique molecular identifiers applied to normalize quantification of the TCRbeta repertoire. The public sequencing data were trimmed at Q25 with fastp and processed into clonotypes with MiXCR by TCRdb, which kept only in-frame beta chains. Each CDR3 protein appears once, grouped with its most common genes and DNA. The sample data list about 300,000 distinct CDR3 sequences, and 6.5% to 9% of these were observed just once. The ten top clones hold about 8.2% of the sample. The material was peripheral blood, obtained 360 days after TCRalphabeta/CD19-depleted stem cell transplant. These receptors were taken from a female patient younger than 10 who had a stem cell transplant for Fanconi anemia, so the T cells may come from the graft donor.

In DNA form, the CDR3 reads TGTGCCAGCAGTCGGGGACACACGAACACTGAAGCTTTCTTT. Amino acids: CASSRGHTNTEAFF. The chain recombines TRBV6-5 with TRBJ1-1, with TRBD1 as a possible D gene (6 bases). Germline assignment: CDR1 MNHEY and CDR2 SVGAGI. Deletions cut 5 bases from V and 1 base from J, with 11 bases between. This CDR3 spans 14 amino acids.

A note on this clonotype: This could be a read error, since a much larger clone is one nucleotide away. The J gene is TRBJ2-1, the V gene TRBV28; 7 nucleotides line up with TRBD2. The CDR3 loop spans 14 amino acids. CDR1 is MDHEN and CDR2 is SYDVKM in the germline V gene. The CDR3 bases are TGTGCCAGCACGGGGGGAAAGGCATACAATGAGCAGTCCTTC. It yields the protein CASTGGKAYNEQSF.

There are many counts of this clonotype. The chain employs TRBV5-1 and TRBJ1-1; D is unclear. The CDR3 is 12 amino acids. Between the trimmed V and J ends, which lost 5 bases and 5 bases, there was a span of 10 bases. Germline V gene data show CDR1 as SGHRS and CDR2 as YFSETQ. CDR3 coding DNA: TGCGCCAGCAGAATTGGAGTTACTGAAGCTTTCTTT. It codes for CASRIGVTEAFF.

This clonotype occurred many times. V gene TRBV28 combines with J gene TRBJ2-3; tentatively, D is TRBD1 (6 bases). The germline V gene has CDR1 MDHEN and CDR2 SYDVKM. The V and J ends lost 6 bases and 1 base respectively, with 14 bases between them. This CDR3 has 15 residues. CDR3 sequence (DNA): TGTGCCAGCAGCCCTACAGGGTTGGGCACAGATACGCAGTATTTT. Amino acids: CASSPTGLGTDTQYF.

This clonotype was counted many times. The V call is TRBV2, the J call TRBJ2-5, with 9 positions matching TRBD1. Germline V gives CDR1 SNHLY, CDR2 FYNNEI. The trim removed 4 bases at V and 6 bases at J, leaving 6 bases unmatched. This CDR3 comprises 14 residues. DNA for the CDR3: TGTGCCAGCAGTGCACCGGGACAGGGAAAGACCCAGTACTTC. It encodes CASSAPGQGKTQYF. The variable domain in full, completed from reference TRBV2 and TRBJ2-5, reads EPEVTQTPSHQVTQMGQEVILRCVPISNHLYFYWYRQILGQKVEFLVSFYNNEISEKSEIFDDQFSVERPDGSNFTLKIRSTKLEDSAMYFCASSAPGQGKTQYFGPGTRLLVL.

At least ten counts were recorded for this clonotype. The chain links TRBV7-3 to TRBJ2-1, with D tentatively TRBD2 (5 bases). From germline, CDR1 is SGHTA and CDR2 FQGTGA. The CDR3 spans 14 residues. Trimming cost V 6 bases and J 5 bases, with 14 bases left between them. CDR3 residues: CASRELLRDNEQFF. The CDR3 DNA sequence: TGTGCCAGCAGGGAGCTTCTGCGGGACAATGAGCAGTTCTTC.

The chain links TRBV4-2 to TRBJ2-1; D gene ambiguous. Germline CDR1 and CDR2: LGHNA and YNFKEQ. The V end lost 1 base, the J end lost 4 bases, and 14 bases lay between the germline ends. The CDR3 is made up of 16 amino acids. CDR3 bases: TGTGCCAGCAGCCAAGTTAACCCGAGTGGGTACAATGAGCAGTTCTTC. This encodes CASSQVNPSGYNEQFF.

There are many counts of this clonotype. The rearrangement uses TRBV28 and TRBJ2-1; 7 nucleotides agree with TRBD2. The CDR3 is 13 residues long. Germline trimming cut 5 bases from V and 7 bases from J; bases unmatched to any gene: 5. Germline CDR1 reads MDHEN; CDR2 reads SYDVKM. The CDR3 protein is CASSGRGKNEQFF. Written as DNA, the CDR3 is TGTGCCAGCAGTGGGCGGGGGAAGAATGAGCAGTTCTTC.

This clonotype was picked up many times. The chain joins TRBV12-3 or TRBV12-4 to TRBJ2-1; D is ambiguous. V was clipped by 7 bases and J by 4 bases, with 14 bases between them. This CDR3 is 14 amino acids long. CDR3 region: CASIFGVGYNEQFF. The CDR3 nucleotides read TGTGCCAGCATTTTTGGCGTGGGATACAATGAGCAGTTCTTC.

In its sample, this clonotype was seen a few times. The chain has TRBV5-1 and TRBJ2-2; 7 bases map to TRBD1. The CDR3 is 14 residues long. J gave up 5 bases and V 4 bases, and 5 bases lay outside the gene matches. Germline CDR1 reads SGHRS; CDR2 reads YFSETQ. The CDR3 DNA follows: TGCGCCAGCAGCACCGGACAGGATACCGGGGAGCTGTTTTTT. The encoded protein is CASSTGQDTGELFF.

This clonotype showed up just a few times. The chain combines TRBV5-6 with TRBJ2-7; no firm D call. The CDR3 spans 12 residues. CDR1 is SGHDT and CDR2 is YYEEEE in the germline V gene. V lost 0 bases, J lost 2 bases, and 3 bases lay in between. CDR3 region: CASSLGAYEQYV. DNA for the CDR3: TGTGCCAGCAGCTTGGGAGCCTACGAGCAGTACGTC.

Turning to this clonotype: A clone one base away is much larger, so this may be a read error. The V call is TRBV6-2 or TRBV6-3, the J call TRBJ2-7; tentatively, D is TRBD1 (6 bases). CDR1 is MNHEY and CDR2 is SVGEGT in the germline V gene. The CDR3 is made up of 15 amino acids. The CDR3: CAATPGAYRSYKQYF. The CDR3 coding sequence is TGTGCCGCCACCCCAGGGGCCTATCGAAGCTACAAGCAGTACTTC.

At least ten counts were recorded for this clonotype. This rearrangement joins TRBV6-5 to TRBJ1-1; 7 bases agree with TRBD1. CDR3 length: 14 amino acids. The V gene's germline CDR1 is MNHEY and CDR2 SVGAGI. V dropped 2 bases and J dropped 5; count of bases not matched to a gene: 5. The CDR3 DNA reads TGTGCCAGCAGTTACAAGGGGGCAAAGACTGAAGCTTTCTTT. This codes for CASSYKGAKTEAFF.

The sample holds many counts of this clonotype. The CDR3 DNA reads as TGTGCCAGCAGCCAGAAGACAGGAGGGGATGAAAAACTGTTTTTT. Protein: CASSQKTGGDEKLFF. The rearrangement uses TRBV4-2 and TRBJ1-4; a possible D gene is TRBD1 (6 bases). The CDR3 consists of 15 residues. V dropped 3 bases and J dropped 6 bases, with 14 bases sitting between them. The V gene's germline CDR1 is LGHNA and CDR2 YNFKEQ.

The rearrangement uses TRBV28 and TRBJ2-5; 9 bases agree with TRBD1. There are 16 residues in the CDR3. The V segment lost 4 bases and the J segment 2 bases; nucleotides outside the gene matches: 8. Germline values: CDR1 MDHEN, CDR2 SYDVKM. CDR3 bases: TGTGCCAGCAGTTCGCTCACACAGGGGGCTCAAGAGACCCAGTACTTC. Protein: CASSSLTQGAQETQYF.

This clonotype was counted a few times. V usage is TRBV2 and J usage is TRBJ1-1; D is uncertain. Germline loops: CDR1 SNHLY, CDR2 FYNNEI. Trimming removed 8 bases at V and 1 base at J, with 8 bases between. This CDR3 region has 12 residues. The CDR3 sequence: CASVIRNTEAFF. In DNA, the CDR3 is TGTGCCAGCGTCATCCGGAACACTGAAGCTTTCTTT.